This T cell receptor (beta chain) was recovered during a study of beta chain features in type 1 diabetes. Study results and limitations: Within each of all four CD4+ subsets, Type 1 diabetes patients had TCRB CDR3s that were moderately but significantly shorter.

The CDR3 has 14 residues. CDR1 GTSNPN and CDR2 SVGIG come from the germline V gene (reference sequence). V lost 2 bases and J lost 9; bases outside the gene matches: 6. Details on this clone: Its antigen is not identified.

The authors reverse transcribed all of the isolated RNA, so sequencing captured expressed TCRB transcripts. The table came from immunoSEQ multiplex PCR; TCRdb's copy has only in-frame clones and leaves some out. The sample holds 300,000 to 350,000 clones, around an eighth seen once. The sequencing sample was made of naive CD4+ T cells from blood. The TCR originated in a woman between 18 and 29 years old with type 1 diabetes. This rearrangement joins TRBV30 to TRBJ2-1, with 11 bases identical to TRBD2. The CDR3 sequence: CAWSKTSGIGEQFF. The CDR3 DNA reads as TGTGCCTGGAGTAAGACTAGCGGGATTGGTGAGCAGTTCTTC.